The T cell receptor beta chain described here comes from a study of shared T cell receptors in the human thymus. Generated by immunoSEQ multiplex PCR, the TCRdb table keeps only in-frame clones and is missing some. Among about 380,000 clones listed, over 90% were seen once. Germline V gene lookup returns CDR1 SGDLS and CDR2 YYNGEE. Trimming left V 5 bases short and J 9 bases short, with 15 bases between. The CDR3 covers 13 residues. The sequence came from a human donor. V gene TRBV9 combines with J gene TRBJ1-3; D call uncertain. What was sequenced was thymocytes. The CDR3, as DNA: TGTGCCAGCAGTCGGCCTAAAGAAAGCACCATATATTTT. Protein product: CASSRPKESTIYF.